Listed here are 12 T cell receptor beta chains from one sample, sequenced in a study of T and B cells in COVID-19 patients. TRB was amplified from about 260-540 ng of blood genomic DNA. Multiplex PCR with BIOMED2 TRB-A/B primer pools amplified TRB rearrangements. TCRdb analysed the multiplex PCR reads with MiXCR anew, one entry per CDR3 protein. This repertoire shows 3,700 or so distinct CDR3 sequences, 27% found once; its top ten account for about 40%. The sequencing sample was made of blood. The receptor set was obtained from a human donor with active COVID-19. The donor label of this sample is uncertain.

By sample share, this clonotype is medium-sized. The chain has TRBV6-5 and TRBJ1-1, with 12 bases matching TRBD1. Germline CDR1 is MNHEY and CDR2 is SVGAGI. The length of the CDR3 is 17 residues. The junction had 8 bases not matched to a gene; V was cut back by 2 bases and J by 4 bases. The CDR3 bases are TGTGCCAGCAGTTACCGAGGGACAGGGGGCATAGGCACTGAAGCTTTCTTT. It translates to CASSYRGTGGIGTEAFF.

The V gene is TRBV5-1, the J gene TRBJ2-2; D is possibly TRBD1 (6 bases). This CDR3 comprises 14 residues. Germline CDR1 and CDR2: SGHRS and YFSETQ. The V and J ends lost 5 bases and 5 bases respectively, with 13 bases between them. CDR3 coding DNA: TGCGCCAGCAGTCAGAACCAGGGGACCGGGGAGCTGTTTTTT. Translation: CASSQNQGTGELFF. Variable domain in full (rest from reference TRBV5-1 and TRBJ2-2): KAGVTQTPRYLIKTRGQQVTLSCSPISGHRSVSWYQQTPGQGLQFLFEYFSETQRNKGNFPGRFSGRQFSNSRSEMNVSTLELGDSALYLCASSQNQGTGELFFGEGSRLTVL.

This chain links TRBV6-5 with TRBJ2-7; D possibly uses TRBD1 or TRBD2 (5 bases each). The germline V and J ends were trimmed by 5 bases and 3 bases, with 17 bases remaining between them. The CDR3 length is 15 residues. CDR1 and CDR2 from the germline V gene are MNHEY and SVGAGI. The CDR3: CASSKSGLLFYEQYF. The CDR3 nucleotides are TGTGCCAGCAGTAAGTCGGGGCTTCTGTTCTACGAGCAGTACTTC.

DNA of the CDR3: TGTGCCAGCAGTCCGCGGACAGGGATGGTTTCACCCCTCCACTTT. Protein: CASSPRTGMVSPLHF. This chain connects TRBV2 to TRBJ1-6; 8 nucleotides align to TRBD1. The length of the CDR3 is 15 residues. V lost 5 bases and J lost 9; bases outside the gene matches: 9. CDR1 is SNHLY, CDR2 FYNNEI, per germline.

A remark on this clonotype: This could be a read error, since a much larger clone is one nucleotide away. V gene TRBV18 combines with J gene TRBJ2-1; D is tentatively TRBD1 or TRBD2 (7 bases each). The ends were cut back, 2 bases at V and 8 bases at J, with 22 bases in the middle. This CDR3 contains 17 residues. Per the germline V gene, CDR1 is KGHSH and CDR2 is LQKENI. The CDR3 DNA follows: TGTGCCAGCTCACCAGGGGACAGCGGGGCACGCCTCCATGAGCAGTTCTTC. Translation: CASSPGDSGARLHEQFF.

The rearrangement joins TRBV14 to TRBJ2-1; 11 nucleotides agree with TRBD2. Germline lookup yields CDR1 SGHDN and CDR2 FVKESK. V lost 2 bases, J lost 6 bases, and 3 bases stayed unmatched. The CDR3 totals 15 residues. This CDR3 is CASSQPGTSGNEQFF. CDR3 nucleotides: TGTGCCAGCAGCCAACCTGGGACTAGCGGCAATGAGCAGTTCTTC.

By its share, this clonotype is medium-sized (0.01 to 0.1%). The chain employs TRBV6-5 and TRBJ2-1; TRBD2 matches 9 bases. Germline V gene lookup returns CDR1 MNHEY and CDR2 SVGAGI. The CDR3 sequence is 15 residues long. The V and J ends lost 6 bases and 6 bases, in that order; junction bases with no gene match: 9. The CDR3 is CASRGRLAGINEQFF. CDR3 nucleotide sequence: TGTGCCAGCAGGGGGAGGCTAGCGGGGATCAATGAGCAGTTCTTC.

The chain employs TRBV4-3 and TRBJ1-3; D is ambiguous. CDR1 is LGHNA, CDR2 YSLEER, per germline. With 0 bases removed from V and 6 bases from J, the gap between germline ends came to 9 bases. The CDR3 consists of 14 residues. The CDR3 here is CASSQDRVSNTIYF. The CDR3, as DNA: TGCGCCAGCAGCCAAGATCGGGTATCAAACACCATATATTTT.

About this clonotype itself: The junction departs from germline at one end; a sequencing error may be responsible. The V and J genes are TRBV5-1 and TRBJ1-6; 7 bases align to TRBD1. Germline CDR1 reads SGHRS; CDR2 reads YFSETQ. This CDR3 has 14 amino acids. The CDR3 here is CDSSPGQNNSPLHF. CDR3 in DNA: TGCGACAGCAGCCCGGGACAGAATAATTCACCCCTCCACTTT.

In its sample, this clonotype was seen a few times. Written as DNA, the CDR3 is TGTGCCAGCAGTTTTTCACCGGGGCAAATCGTTGGTGGCTACACCTTC. Translated, it gives CASSFSPGQIVGGYTF. The chain has TRBV12-3 or TRBV12-4 and TRBJ1-2, with a weak D call TRBD1 (5 bases). This CDR3 comprises 16 residues. Deletions cut 3 bases from V and 7 bases from J, with 21 bases between.

This clonotype rates as medium-sized. J is TRBJ2-3 and V is TRBV19, with 14 bases lining up with TRBD2. The CDR3 extends over 16 amino acids. CDR1 and CDR2 from the germline V gene are LNHDA and SQIVND (reference sequence). J gave up 6 bases and V 5 bases, and 7 bases lay outside the gene matches. The CDR3 nucleotides read TGTGCCAGTAGTCGTGCGACTAGCGGGGGGGCGGATACGCAGTATTTT. Its protein is CASSRATSGGADTQYF.

This chain links TRBV6-1 with TRBJ1-5, with D possibly being TRBD1 (5 bases). The V end lost 8 bases, the J end lost 1 base, and 9 bases lay between the germline ends. The CDR3 consists of 13 residues. The germline gives CDR1 MNHNS, CDR2 SASEGT. CDR3 sequence reads: CASGDGSNQPQHF. For the CDR3, the DNA is TGTGCCAGCGGGGACGGCAGCAATCAGCCCCAGCATTTT.